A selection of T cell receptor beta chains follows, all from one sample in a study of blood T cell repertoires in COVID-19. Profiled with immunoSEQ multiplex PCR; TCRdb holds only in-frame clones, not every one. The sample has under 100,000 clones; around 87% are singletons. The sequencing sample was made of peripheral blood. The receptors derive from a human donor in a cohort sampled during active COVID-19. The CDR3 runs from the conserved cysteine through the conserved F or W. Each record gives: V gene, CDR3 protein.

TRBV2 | CASSESKGLSGYTF
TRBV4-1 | CASSHPTGLAGEKLFF
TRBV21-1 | CASKGSGANVLTF
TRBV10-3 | CAISESGANRGRKTEAFF
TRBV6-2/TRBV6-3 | CASSWASGGNEQFF
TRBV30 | CAWGFGGINYGYTF
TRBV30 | CAWDRGMGGNTIYF
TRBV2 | CASSWGQGTNQPQHF
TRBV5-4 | CASRGDRSYNSPLHF
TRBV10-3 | CAISAGSQPQHF
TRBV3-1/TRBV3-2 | CASSQAPGNEQFF
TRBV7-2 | CASTPTGGVYGYTF
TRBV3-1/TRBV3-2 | CASSHQGQETQYF
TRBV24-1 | CATSDLRALARLPRWTDTQYF
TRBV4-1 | CASSQEGGTNEKLFF
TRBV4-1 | CASSQGRWASSTDTQYF
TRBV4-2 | CASSQGQVRGHETQYF
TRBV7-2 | CASSPDGGIYGYTF
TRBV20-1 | CSARDGAGYTF
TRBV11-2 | CASSQRWTGTGYNSPLHF
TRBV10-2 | CASTLAGGPGNEQFF
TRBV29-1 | CSVDGPRGSENGYTF
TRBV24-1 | CATSDHPGTNTGELFF
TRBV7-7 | CASSLELAGRNEQFF